Below are 11 T cell receptor beta chains sequenced from a single sample in a study of blood T cell repertoires in COVID-19. TCRdb's copy holds only in-frame clones and misses some; the assay was immunoSEQ multiplex PCR. The table lists hundreds of thousands of clones, around 89% of them singletons, with approximately 1% in the top ten. The sample comprised PBMCs or T cells enriched from blood (not recorded which). These TCRs come from a man younger than 30 who had recovered from COVID-19.

The genes are TRBV19 and TRBJ2-1; 12 bases agree with TRBD1. The CDR3 is made up of 14 amino acids. Germline CDR1 and CDR2: LNHDA and SQIVND (reference sequence). V was clipped by 4 bases and J by 9 bases; unmatched bases: 4. The CDR3 is CASSTGQGAVEQFF. Written as DNA, the CDR3 is TGTGCCAGTAGTACGGGACAGGGGGCGGTTGAGCAGTTCTTC.

This chain joins TRBV15 and TRBJ1-6, with 8 bases aligning to TRBD1. The CDR3 extends over 14 amino acids. Looked up from germline, CDR1 is LNHNV and CDR2 is YYDKDF (reference sequence). V shed 8 bases and J 9 bases; nucleotides not matched to a gene: 9. CDR3: CATSSEGTGSPLHF. Written as DNA, the CDR3 is TGTGCCACCTCGTCGGAGGGGACAGGTTCACCCCTCCACTTT. The variable domain in full, completed from reference TRBV15 and TRBJ1-6, reads DAMVIQNPRYQVTQFGKPVTLSCSQTLNHNVMYWYQQKSSQAPKLLFHYYDKDFNNEADTPDNFQSRRPNTSFCFLDIRSPGLGDTAMYLCATSSEGTGSPLHFGNGTRLTVT.

This chain joins TRBV5-1 and TRBJ2-3; 9 bases map to TRBD2. J was trimmed by 4 bases and V by 0 bases; bases with no gene match: 3. Looked up from germline, CDR1 is SGHRS and CDR2 is YFSETQ. The CDR3 length is 15 residues. The DNA for the CDR3 is TGCGCCAGCAGCTTGGGCGGGGGGGTCGCAGATACGCAGTATTTT. This translates into CASSLGGGVADTQYF.

The chain couples TRBV7-9 to TRBJ1-4; perhaps TRBD1 as D (5 bases). CDR3 length: 16 amino acids. The germline V gene has CDR1 SEHNR and CDR2 FQNEAQ (reference sequence). V lost 5 bases and J 6 bases, leaving 19 bases between the germline ends. This CDR3 is CASSAVSPRADEKLFF. The CDR3 DNA reads TGTGCCAGCAGCGCAGTTTCACCCAGGGCCGATGAAAAACTGTTTTTT.

This clone was seen only once. The chain carries TRBV27 and TRBJ2-2, with D perhaps TRBD2 (6 bases). Trimming pared 3 bases from V and 4 bases from J, leaving 12 bases between. The CDR3 is made up of 15 amino acids. Germline CDR1 MNHEY, CDR2 SMNVEV (reference sequence). The CDR3: CASSFGAGLTGELFF. CDR3 nucleotide sequence: TGTGCCAGCAGTTTCGGGGCGGGGCTCACCGGGGAGCTGTTTTTT.

The chain employs TRBV5-1 and TRBJ1-2, with a tentative D call TRBD1 (6 bases). Germline loops: CDR1 SGHRS, CDR2 YFSETQ. The CDR3 runs 15 residues. V was clipped by 0 bases and J by 6 bases, with 15 bases between them. The CDR3 DNA follows: TGCGCCAGCAGCTTGGAGGCAGGGGCTGGGGATGGCTACACCTTC. Its translation is CASSLEAGAGDGYTF. The whole variable domain, filled in from reference TRBV5-1 and TRBJ1-2, reads KAGVTQTPRYLIKTRGQQVTLSCSPISGHRSVSWYQQTPGQGLQFLFEYFSETQRNKGNFPGRFSGRQFSNSRSEMNVSTLELGDSALYLCASSLEAGAGDGYTFGSGTRLTVV.

This clone was observed a handful of times. The genes are TRBV5-4 and TRBJ2-7, with TRBD1 as a possible D gene (6 bases). CDR3 length equals 15 residues. Germline V gene lookup returns CDR1 SGHNT and CDR2 YYREEE (reference sequence). Trimming took 6 bases from V and 0 from J, leaving 16 bases between them. CDR3 residues: CASNPGHGSSYEQYF. The CDR3 DNA reads TGTGCCAGCAACCCGGGACACGGCAGCTCCTACGAGCAGTACTTC.

V is TRBV7-2 and J is TRBJ2-4, with unresolved D. The CDR3 is 14 amino acids. The germline gives CDR1 SGHTA, CDR2 FQGNSA. V was clipped by 1 base and J by 5 bases, with 9 bases between them. This chain's CDR3 is CASSLGLPQNIQYF. The CDR3 DNA reads as TGTGCCAGCAGCTTAGGACTCCCCCAAAACATTCAGTACTTC.

The J gene is TRBJ1-2, the V gene TRBV6-5, with 8 bases matching TRBD1. Unmatched junction bases numbered 2, after V lost 2 bases and J lost 3 bases. The CDR3 has 14 residues. Germline V gene data show CDR1 as MNHEY and CDR2 as SVGAGI. The CDR3 DNA is TGTGCCAGCAGTTACCGGGACAGGCACTATGGCTACACCTTC. Translating it yields CASSYRDRHYGYTF.

This chain connects TRBV7-2 to TRBJ2-2, with 10 bases matching TRBD2. Germline CDR1 is SGHTA and CDR2 is FQGNSA. V lost 4 bases to trimming and J lost 1 base; unmatched junction nucleotides: 3. CDR3 length: 16 residues. The CDR3 reads CASSSTSGLNTGELFF. The DNA of the CDR3 is TGTGCCAGCAGCTCGACTAGCGGGCTGAACACCGGGGAGCTGTTTTTT.

The chain carries TRBV23-1 and TRBJ2-2; D call uncertain. TRBV23-1 is an ORF; its function is uncertain. The CDR3 is 14 amino acids. Trimming cost V 0 bases and J 5 bases, with 7 bases left between them. CDR3 in DNA: TGCGCCAGCAGTCAATCCAAATCAACCGGGGAGCTGTTTTTT. Protein sequence: CASSQSKSTGELFF.